The sequence of this T cell receptor (beta chain) was determined in a study of OX40 agonist ivuxolimab in advanced cancers. In terms of the full investigation: Ivuxolimab was a fully human IgG2 agonistic monoclonal antibody targeting the costimulatory receptor OX40 (CD134). Prior anti-PD-1, anti-PD-L1 or anti-CTLA-4 therapy was permitted, and checkpoint inhibitors had been received by about 44% of dose-escalation patients. Peripheral TCRbeta sequencing aimed to test whether ivuxolimab altered TCR sequence diversity and caused clonal T-cell expansion. In the dose-escalation cohort, approximately 82% of patients were male, and the mean age was around 60 years, with a range of about 23 to 90. Intravenous ivuxolimab was administered to patients every 2 weeks at six dose levels: 0.01, 0.1, 0.3, 1.5, 3 and 10 mg/kg. The paper describes the monotherapy dose-escalation part (N of about 57 patients) of the phase I trial of ivuxolimab. Partial responses were achieved by three dose-escalation patients, of whom one had hepatocellular carcinoma and two had cutaneous melanoma. Of the 50 to 55 dose-escalation patients, hepatocellular carcinoma was present in approximately 20, melanoma in approximately 15, renal cell carcinoma in 9 and head and neck cancer in 9. Paper-wide results and their limitations: At doses from 0.1 to 3.0 mg/kg, clonal expansion was seen in both CD4+ and CD8+ blood T cells between baseline and week 6. In partial responders in the 0.1-3.0 mg/kg groups, normalized peripheral clonal expansion was found to be among the lowest, especially among CD8+ T cells. On average, CD8+ T cells showed more expanded clones than CD4+ T cells after ivuxolimab. Antigen specificity was not determined for the clonally expanded peripheral T cells. Low levels of normalized T-cell clonal expansion were also seen in some patients who did not respond.

The CDR3 covers 13 residues, taking in both the cysteine and the phenylalanine. The retained sequence is limited to the CDR3, 39 bases, with the frame set at the first base. Based on the germline V gene (reference sequence), the CDR1 and CDR2 sequences are GTSNPN and SVGIG. At the junction V is shortened by 0 bases and J by 5 bases, with 10 bases in between. The trial excluded patients who had a history of autoimmune disease or were on systemic immunosuppression. Peripheral blood for TCR sequencing was collected from all dose cohorts at baseline, on cycle 4 day 1, and on cycle 7 day 1. Samples came from an open-label, multicenter, first-in-human phase I dose-escalation trial of ivuxolimab. Adults with locally advanced or metastatic head and neck squamous cell, hepatocellular, melanoma or renal cell carcinoma were enrolled in the trial. Before TCR sequencing, CD4+ T cells and CD8+ T cells from peripheral blood were sorted into separate populations.

Genomic DNA was extracted from sorted cells for sequencing of the TCRbeta CDR3 region. The immunoSEQ Assay was used for sequencing of TCRbeta CDR3 regions. The clones in this table, taken by TCRdb from immuneACCESS, are in-frame only. Not every clone is retained; where verified, under half of the shortfall comes from an unresolved V gene, and the cause of the rest is unknown. The sample has some 41,000 clones on record, around 87% of them singletons. The ten top clones hold around 40% of the sample. A remark on this clone: It has no known antigen specificity. The input lacks base qualities; no much larger clone sits a single base away.

The source was CD4+ or CD8+ T cells sorted from blood, collected in a trial of the OX40 agonist ivuxolimab. The sequence links TRBV30 to TRBJ1-1; possibly the D gene is TRBD1, per 6 matching bases. The receptor was derived from an adult with an advanced solid tumor such as melanoma, head and neck, liver or kidney cancer. Read as DNA, the sequence is TGTGCCTGGAGTGTACAGGGTAGGACTGAAGCTTTCTTT. Its protein is CAWSVQGRTEAFF. When the CDR3 is completed using the reference TRBV30 and TRBJ1-1 genes on either side, the full variable domain is SQTIHQWPATLVQPVGSPLSLECTVEGTSNPNLYWYRQAAGRGLQLLFYSVGIGQISSEVPQNLSASRPQDRQFILSSKKLLLSDSGFYLCAWSVQGRTEAFFGQGTRLTVV.